These T cell receptor beta chains were read from a single sample in a study of shared clonotypes between healthy human individuals. This table comes from immunoSEQ multiplex PCR, and its TCRdb copy is limited to in-frame clones, with some not included. The sample includes approximately 2.5 million clones, roughly 93% of them seen just once. Sequencing was carried out using naive CD4+ T cells from PBMCs. These receptor sequences come from a man aged 18 to 30 in good health. Some clones in this sample may be carry-over from other donors' samples. Each CDR3 is given with its conserved first and last residue. Each record gives: V gene, clone size, J gene, D gene, CDR3 protein, CDR3 DNA. A D gene is named only where the DNA matches it firmly. Clone size, where shown, is once, few, many, or a class for clones that have expanded.

>TRBV28|NA|TRBJ2-3|NA
CASSPGGTDTQYF
TGTGCCAGCAGCCCGGGGGGCACAGATACGCAGTATTTT
>TRBV18|NA|TRBJ2-2|TRBD2
CASSPLAGAPNTGELFF
TGTGCCAGCTCACCCCTAGCGGGAGCCCCGAACACCGGGGAGCTGTTTTTT
>TRBV7-3|NA|TRBJ2-5|NA
CASSLTPSSAPDF
TGTGCCAGCAGCTTAACTCCTTCCTCGGCCCCGGACTTC
>TRBV5-4|NA|TRBJ2-6|NA
CASSWLSGANVLTF
TGTGCCAGCAGCTGGCTCTCTGGGGCCAACGTCCTGACTTTC
>TRBV11-3|once|TRBJ2-3|TRBD1
CASSSGATGADTQYF
TGTGCCAGCAGCTCGGGCGCGACAGGGGCTGATACGCAGTATTTT
>TRBV28|NA|TRBJ1-5|NA
CASSIIVGVGQPQHF
TGTGCCAGCAGTATTATTGTCGGAGTGGGTCAGCCCCAGCATTTT
>TRBV5-1|NA|TRBJ1-1|TRBD1
CASSPPLGTAPGGTEAFF
TGCGCCAGCAGCCCTCCCCTAGGGACAGCCCCGGGAGGGACTGAAGCTTTCTTT
>TRBV7-3|NA|TRBJ2-5|TRBD2
CASSPGLAAETQYF
TGTGCCAGCAGCCCCGGACTAGCTGCAGAGACCCAGTACTTC
>TRBV5-4|NA|TRBJ2-7|NA
CASGRDRYYEQYF
TGTGCCAGCGGCAGGGACCGATACTACGAGCAGTACTTC
>TRBV7-9|NA|TRBJ1-2|NA
CASSLRAEGYTF
TGTGCCAGCAGCTTAAGAGCGGAAGGCTACACCTTC
>TRBV7-8|once|TRBJ1-2|TRBD1
CASSSITGQGGRYGYTF
TGTGCCAGCAGCTCGATCACCGGACAGGGGGGCCGTTATGGCTACACCTTC
>TRBV5-4|NA|TRBJ1-1|NA
CASSEPTGGNTEAFF
TGTGCCAGCAGCGAGCCCACCGGGGGCAACACTGAAGCTTTCTTT
>TRBV27|NA|TRBJ2-7|NA
CASGREGTRRHEQYF
TGTGCCAGCGGGCGAGAGGGAACGAGACGCCACGAGCAGTACTTC
>TRBV27|NA|TRBJ2-3|TRBD2
CASSSSPPTSGTLVADTQYF
TGTGCCAGCAGTTCCTCCCCCCCGACTAGCGGGACCCTGGTCGCAGATACGCAGTATTTT
>TRBV6-6|NA|TRBJ1-2|NA
CASSQVSNYGYTF
TGTGCCAGCAGTCAGGTTTCTAACTATGGCTACACCTTC
>TRBV7-9|NA|TRBJ1-1|NA
CASSLGQNTEAFF
TGTGCCAGCAGCCTGGGACAAAACACTGAAGCTTTCTTT
>TRBV7-3|once|TRBJ2-5|NA
CASSSAGGQETQYF
TGTGCCAGCAGCTCGGCCGGGGGCCAAGAGACCCAGTACTTC
>TRBV6-6|NA|TRBJ1-5|NA
CASGGGGRQPQHF
TGTGCCAGCGGGGGGGGCGGGCGTCAGCCCCAGCATTTT
>TRBV19|NA|TRBJ2-7|NA
CASSLGPQSGEQYF
TGTGCCAGTAGTCTCGGGCCCCAGTCGGGCGAGCAGTACTTC
>TRBV18|NA|TRBJ2-3|NA
CASSPWGGSTDTQYF
TGTGCCAGCTCACCATGGGGCGGAAGCACAGATACGCAGTATTTT
>TRBV5-5|NA|TRBJ2-7|TRBD1
CASSLITGDDEQYF
TGTGCCAGCAGCTTGATTACAGGGGACGACGAGCAGTACTTC
>TRBV7-3|NA|TRBJ2-3|NA
CASSPKAGDTQYF
TGTGCCAGCAGCCCCAAGGCGGGAGATACGCAGTATTTT
>TRBV7-2|NA|TRBJ2-7|TRBD1
CASSQPGQGAYEQYF
TGTGCCAGCAGCCAACCGGGACAGGGGGCATACGAGCAGTACTTC
>TRBV28|NA|TRBJ1-6|TRBD1
CASSLLPGQSNSPLHF
TGTGCCAGCAGCCTTCTACCGGGACAGAGTAATTCACCCCTCCACTTT
>TRBV14|NA|TRBJ1-1|TRBD1
CASRPDTGGRTEAFF
TGTGCCAGCAGACCCGATACAGGGGGCCGCACTGAAGCTTTCTTT
>TRBV7-2|once|TRBJ2-3|NA
CASSPRGGGADTQYF
TGTGCCAGCAGCCCGCGGGGAGGTGGGGCAGATACGCAGTATTTT
>TRBV6-5|NA|TRBJ2-1|TRBD1
CASSYLGTGDNEQFF
TGTGCCAGCAGTTACCTTGGGACAGGGGACAATGAGCAGTTCTTC
>TRBV29-1|NA|TRBJ2-3|NA
CSVTGTQKSDTQYF
TGCAGCGTGACCGGGACACAGAAGTCGGATACGCAGTATTTT
>TRBV7-6|once|TRBJ2-1|NA
CASSLQPGYGVYNEQFF
TGTGCCAGCAGCTTACAACCGGGTTATGGGGTATACAATGAGCAGTTCTTC
>TRBV25-1|once|TRBJ1-3|NA
CASSISGNTIYF
TGTGCCAGCAGTATTTCTGGAAACACCATATATTTT
>TRBV5-1|NA|TRBJ2-1|NA
CASSLPATSSYNEQFF
TGCGCCAGCAGCCTGCCAGCTACGAGCTCCTACAATGAGCAGTTCTTC
>TRBV11-3|NA|TRBJ2-7|NA
CASSFSSSEQYF
TGTGCCAGCAGCTTTAGTTCCTCCGAGCAGTACTTC
>TRBV7-9|few|TRBJ2-1|NA
CASSLESSYNEQFF
TGTGCCAGCAGCTTAGAGAGCTCCTACAATGAGCAGTTCTTC
>TRBV4-2|once|TRBJ2-1|TRBD2
CASSQDNPSGRYNEQFF
TGTGCCAGCAGCCAAGATAATCCTAGCGGGAGGTACAATGAGCAGTTCTTC
>TRBV19|NA|TRBJ2-5|NA
CASSIGSSIKETQYF
TGTGCCAGTAGTATCGGGTCGAGTATTAAAGAGACCCAGTACTTC
>TRBV27|NA|TRBJ1-5|TRBD1
CASSLGRGQQPQHF
TGTGCCAGCAGTCTGGGGAGGGGGCAACAGCCCCAGCATTTT
>TRBV5-1|once|TRBJ1-1|NA
CASSRGVENTEAFF
TGCGCCAGCAGCAGAGGGGTTGAGAACACTGAAGCTTTCTTT
>TRBV6-6|NA|TRBJ1-5|TRBD1
CASSSTGFSNQPQHF
TGTGCCAGCAGTTCGACAGGGTTTAGCAATCAGCCCCAGCATTTT
>TRBV7-9|NA|TRBJ2-3|NA
CASSSPPSSQNTQYF
TGTGCCAGCAGCTCCCCCCCTTCTAGTCAAAATACGCAGTATTTT
>TRBV19|NA|TRBJ1-2|NA
CASSMSGGGGNYGYTF
TGTGCCAGTAGTATGAGTGGAGGAGGGGGTAACTATGGCTACACCTTC
>TRBV18|NA|TRBJ1-4|TRBD1
CASSPPNQQGAHEKLFF
TGTGCCAGCTCACCACCGAATCAGCAGGGGGCGCATGAAAAACTGTTTTTT
>TRBV6-5|NA|TRBJ1-2|TRBD1
CASTLSGQGTGYTF
TGTGCCAGCACCCTCTCGGGACAGGGGACAGGCTACACCTTC